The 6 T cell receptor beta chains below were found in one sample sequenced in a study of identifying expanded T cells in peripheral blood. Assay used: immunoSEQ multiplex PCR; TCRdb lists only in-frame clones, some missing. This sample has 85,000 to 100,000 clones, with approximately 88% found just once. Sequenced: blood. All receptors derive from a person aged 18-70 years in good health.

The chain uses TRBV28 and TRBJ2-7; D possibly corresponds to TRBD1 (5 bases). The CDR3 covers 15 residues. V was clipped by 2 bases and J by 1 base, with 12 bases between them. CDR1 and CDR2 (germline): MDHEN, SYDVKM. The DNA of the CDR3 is TGTGCCAGCAGTTTAATTGGTCAGGGATCCTACGAGCAGTACTTC. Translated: CASSLIGQGSYEQYF.

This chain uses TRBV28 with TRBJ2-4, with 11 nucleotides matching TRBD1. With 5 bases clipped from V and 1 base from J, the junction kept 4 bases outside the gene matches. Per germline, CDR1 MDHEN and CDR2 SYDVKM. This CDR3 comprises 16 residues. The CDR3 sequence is CASSGQGAWAKNIQYF. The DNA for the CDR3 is TGTGCCAGCAGTGGACAGGGGGCATGGGCCAAAAACATTCAGTACTTC.

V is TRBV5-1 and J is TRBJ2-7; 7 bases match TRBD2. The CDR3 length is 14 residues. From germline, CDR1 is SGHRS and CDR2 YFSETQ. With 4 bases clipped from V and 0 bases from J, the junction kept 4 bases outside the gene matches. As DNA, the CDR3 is TGCGCCAGCAGCCCGACTAGCCCCTCCTACGAGCAGTACTTC. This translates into CASSPTSPSYEQYF.

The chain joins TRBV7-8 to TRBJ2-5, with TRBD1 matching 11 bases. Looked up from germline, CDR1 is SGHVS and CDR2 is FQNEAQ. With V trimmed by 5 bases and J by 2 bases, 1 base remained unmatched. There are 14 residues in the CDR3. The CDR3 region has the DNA TGTGCCAGCAGCCGGGACAGGGGGCAAGAGACCCAGTACTTC. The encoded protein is CASSRDRGQETQYF.

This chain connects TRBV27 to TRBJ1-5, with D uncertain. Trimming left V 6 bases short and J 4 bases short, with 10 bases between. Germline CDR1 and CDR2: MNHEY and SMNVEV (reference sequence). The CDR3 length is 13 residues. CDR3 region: CASSITANQPQHF. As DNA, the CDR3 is TGTGCCAGCAGCATAACAGCTAATCAGCCCCAGCATTTT.

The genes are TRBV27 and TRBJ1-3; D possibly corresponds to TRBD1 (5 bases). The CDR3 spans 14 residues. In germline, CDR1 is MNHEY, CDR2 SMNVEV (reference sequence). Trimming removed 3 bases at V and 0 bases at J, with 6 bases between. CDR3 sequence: CASSLRGSGNTIYF. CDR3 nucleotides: TGTGCCAGCAGTTTGAGGGGCTCTGGAAACACCATATATTTT.